This T cell receptor beta chain derives from a study of blood T cell repertoires in COVID-19. Measured with immunoSEQ multiplex PCR; TCRdb has only the in-frame clones, and not every one. This sample yields 70,000 to 95,000 clones, of which 80% to 90% are seen a single time; roughly 8.1% belongs to the top ten. Trimming took 1 base from V and 4 from J, leaving 13 bases between them. From germline, CDR1 is MGHRA and CDR2 YSYEKL. CDR3 length: 15 amino acids. Sequencing was carried out using peripheral blood. This clonotype was sampled from a woman aged 70 to 79 with acute or convalescent COVID-19. This rearrangement joins TRBV4-1 to TRBJ1-2; D unresolved. The CDR3: CASSQALGSSYGYTF. The CDR3 DNA follows: TGCGCCAGCAGCCAAGCTTTGGGCAGCTCCTATGGCTACACCTTC.